The 32 T cell receptor beta chains listed next were all sequenced from one sample in a study of cytotoxic CD8 clonotypes in ibrutinib-treated CLL. Data came from immunoSEQ multiplex PCR; TCRdb stores just in-frame clones and leaves some out. This table has around 200,000 clones, 70% appearing once. Sample: PBMCs, taken after 12 months of ibrutinib treatment. These receptors all come from a human donor with chronic lymphocytic leukemia.

The rearrangement links TRBV11-2 to TRBJ1-6, with TRBD1 as a possible D gene (5 bases). The CDR3 runs to 16 residues. Germline assignment: CDR1 SGHAT and CDR2 FQNNGV. V lost 2 bases and J lost 10, with 18 bases in between. As DNA, the CDR3 is TGTGCCAGCAGCTTAAGCTCGGGGACCTCACTATCACCCCTCCACTTT. Residues: CASSLSSGTSLSPLHF.

This rearrangement joins TRBV7-9 to TRBJ1-1; D is unclear. Germline V lookup: CDR1 SEHNR, CDR2 FQNEAQ (reference sequence). This CDR3 is 14 amino acids long. V was pared by 5 bases and J by 4 bases, with 14 bases between. CDR3 protein: CASSTGRTGTEAFF. CDR3 DNA sequence: TGTGCCAGCAGCACTGGTCGTACGGGCACTGAAGCTTTCTTT. Full variable domain (remainder filled in from reference TRBV7-9 and TRBJ1-1): DTGVSQNPRHKITKRGQNVTFRCDPISEHNRLYWYRQTLGQGPEFLTYFQNEAQLEKSRLLSDRFSAERPKGSFSTLEIQRTEQGDSAMYLCASSTGRTGTEAFFGQGTRLTVV.

The chain couples TRBV5-6 to TRBJ1-5; D is undetermined. CDR3 length: 14 residues. The V gene's germline CDR1 is SGHDT and CDR2 YYEEEE. Between the trimmed V and J ends, which lost 1 base and 5 bases, there was a span of 10 bases. The CDR3 spells CASSLLYADQPQHF. CDR3 nucleotides: TGTGCCAGCAGCTTGTTGTACGCCGATCAGCCCCAGCATTTT.

This chain uses TRBV7-2 with TRBJ2-7, with D perhaps matching TRBD2 (6 bases). V lost 1 base to trimming and J lost 3 bases, with 10 bases between them. The germline V gene encodes CDR1 SGHTA and CDR2 FQGNSA. CDR3 length equals 14 residues. The CDR3 sequence is CASSLVAAVYEQYF. DNA for the CDR3: TGTGCCAGCAGCTTAGTAGCGGCTGTCTACGAGCAGTACTTC.

This chain links TRBV6-5 with TRBJ2-3; 8 bases fit TRBD2. Unmatched junction bases numbered 18, after V lost 11 bases and J lost 14 bases. This CDR3 is built from 13 residues. Germline CDR1 is MNHEY and CDR2 is SVGAGI. In nucleotides, the CDR3 is TGTGCCGCTCACCGGGGAGCGGGGGTGGATTTGTATTTT. Its translation: CAAHRGAGVDLYF.

This chain connects TRBV28 to TRBJ2-1; 8 bases agree with TRBD1. This CDR3 has 15 residues. J lost 7 bases, V lost 8 bases, and 13 bases had no gene match. In germline, CDR1 is MDHEN, CDR2 SYDVKM. DNA of the CDR3: TGTGCCAGCCCACCCGGACAGGGTGATTTTAATGAGCAGTTCTTC. As protein: CASPPGQGDFNEQFF.

V and J are TRBV7-2 and TRBJ2-7; 13 bases fit TRBD2. Per germline, CDR1 SGHTA and CDR2 FQGNSA. The CDR3 contains 15 residues. V shed 6 bases, J shed 2 bases, and the junction held 4 bases outside the gene matches. The CDR3 sequence is CASSQLAGGPYEQYF. The DNA for the CDR3 is TGTGCCAGCAGTCAACTAGCGGGAGGGCCCTACGAGCAGTACTTC.

CDR3 region: CASSVGLWVTGLTYNEQFF. CDR3 sequence (DNA): TGTGCCAGCAGCGTAGGGCTCTGGGTAACAGGCCTTACCTACAATGAGCAGTTCTTC. The chain has TRBV9 and TRBJ2-1, with a weak D call TRBD1 (5 bases). The CDR3 has 19 residues. The germline V and J ends were trimmed by 0 bases and 2 bases, with 21 bases remaining between them. Germline CDR1 reads SGDLS; CDR2 reads YYNGEE.

V and J are TRBV6-5 and TRBJ1-2; the D gene is possibly TRBD1 (5 bases). The CDR3 runs 15 residues. Trimming removed 0 bases at V and 8 bases at J, with 16 bases between. CDR1 is MNHEY and CDR2 is SVGAGI in the germline V gene. CDR3 nucleotides: TGTGCCAGCAGTTACTCGAAGCTTGAGGGGTTCGGCTACACCTTC. This codes for CASSYSKLEGFGYTF.

For the CDR3, the DNA is TGTGCCAGCAGCTCAACTAGCGGGGGGGCCTTTGATACGCAGTATTTT. Protein sequence: CASSSTSGGAFDTQYF. The chain uses TRBV11-1 and TRBJ2-3, with 13 bases lining up with TRBD2. In germline, CDR1 is SGHAT, CDR2 FQDESV (reference sequence). Unmatched junction bases numbered 7, after V lost 4 bases and J lost 6 bases. This CDR3 has 16 residues.

The V call is TRBV19, the J call TRBJ2-7; the match to TRBD1 covers 12 bases. V lost 3 bases to trimming and J lost 3 bases; unmatched junction nucleotides: 3. Germline lookup yields CDR1 LNHDA and CDR2 SQIVND (reference sequence). CDR3 length: 15 residues. This CDR3 reads CASSIGTGGNYEQYF. The DNA for the CDR3 is TGTGCCAGTAGTATCGGGACAGGGGGCAACTACGAGCAGTACTTC. Variable domain in full (rest from reference TRBV19 and TRBJ2-7): DGGITQSPKYLFRKEGQNVTLSCEQNLNHDAMYWYRQDPGQGLRLIYYSQIVNDFQKGDIAEGYSVSREKKESFPLTVTSAQKNPTAFYLCASSIGTGGNYEQYFGPGTRLTVT.

This sequence joins TRBV5-1 and TRBJ1-4, with D possibly TRBD1 on 5 matching bases. The germline V and J ends were trimmed by 2 bases and 5 bases, with 10 bases remaining between them. Germline V gives CDR1 SGHRS, CDR2 YFSETQ. The CDR3 sequence is 14 residues long. The CDR3 DNA reads as TGCGCCAGCAGCTTACAGGTTACGAATGAAAAACTGTTTTTT. It yields the protein CASSLQVTNEKLFF.

J is TRBJ1-2 and V is TRBV6-1; 9 nucleotides line up with TRBD1. This CDR3 contains 13 residues. Per germline, CDR1 MNHNS and CDR2 SASEGT. V dropped 5 bases and J dropped 7; count of bases not matched to a gene: 5. Here the CDR3 DNA reads TGTGCCAGCAGTCTGGGACAGGGTCGTGGCTACACCTTC. Its translation is CASSLGQGRGYTF.

The genes are TRBV19 and TRBJ1-5; D may be TRBD1 (6 bases). Trimming took 6 bases from V and 3 from J, leaving 18 bases between them. The CDR3 totals 16 residues. Germline V gene lookup returns CDR1 LNHDA and CDR2 SQIVND (reference sequence). The CDR3 nucleotides read TGTGCCAGTAGGAAAACTTCGGACAGCTCCAATCAGCCCCAGCATTTT. Amino acid sequence: CASRKTSDSSNQPQHF.

This chain joins TRBV11-2 and TRBJ1-4; 7 nucleotides line up with TRBD1. This CDR3 region has 14 residues. V lost 3 bases and J lost 5; bases outside the gene matches: 3. Germline V gene sequence: CDR1 SGHAT, CDR2 FQNNGV. CDR3 in DNA: TGTGCCAGCAGCTTGACAGGGTTGAATGAAAAACTGTTTTTT. This sequence encodes CASSLTGLNEKLFF.

V and J are TRBV7-9 and TRBJ2-2; 12 bases line up with TRBD1. The CDR3 spans 19 residues. The germline gives CDR1 SEHNR, CDR2 FQNEAQ (reference sequence). V shed 1 base, J shed 5 bases, and the junction held 11 bases outside the gene matches. The CDR3 bases are TGTGCCAGCAGCTTAGGTTTTGGTTCGGGACAGGGGGCGACCGGGGAGCTGTTTTTT. Amino acids: CASSLGFGSGQGATGELFF.

This sequence joins TRBV27 and TRBJ1-1; 8 nucleotides match TRBD1. CDR1 and CDR2 (germline): MNHEY, SMNVEV (reference sequence). The CDR3 is made up of 14 amino acids. V was pared by 4 bases and J by 2 bases, with 3 bases of the junction left unmatched. The CDR3 sequence: CASSYRGINTEAFF. DNA of the CDR3: TGTGCCAGCAGTTACAGGGGGATCAACACTGAAGCTTTCTTT.

The chain uses TRBV6-1 and TRBJ2-1, with a possible D match to TRBD2 (6 bases). Germline V gene data show CDR1 as MNHNS and CDR2 as SASEGT. Trimming cost V 3 bases and J 3 bases, with 12 bases left between them. The CDR3 is 15 residues long. This CDR3 reads CASSDAGTNYNEQFF. The CDR3 region has the DNA TGTGCCAGCAGTGATGCGGGAACTAACTACAATGAGCAGTTCTTC.

This clone appeared a few times. V gene TRBV7-6 combines with J gene TRBJ1-4; maybe TRBD1 (5 bases). CDR1 is SGHVS and CDR2 is FNYEAQ in the germline V gene. CDR3 length: 14 amino acids. Trimming left V 4 bases short and J 8 bases short, with 14 bases between. CDR3 residues: CASSSRANGEKLFF. For the CDR3, the DNA is TGTGCCAGCAGCTCCAGGGCTAACGGGGAAAAACTGTTTTTT.

V usage is TRBV19 and J usage is TRBJ1-1; D is unresolved. There are 14 residues in the CDR3. The V end lost 3 bases, the J end lost 3 bases, and 11 bases lay between the germline ends. CDR1 is LNHDA and CDR2 is SQIVND in the germline V gene (reference sequence). For the CDR3, the DNA is TGTGCCAGTAGTATCTTCACGATGGACACTGAAGCTTTCTTT. It codes for CASSIFTMDTEAFF.

V and J are TRBV7-9 and TRBJ2-5; no clear D. This CDR3 is built from 14 residues. Per the germline V gene, CDR1 is SEHNR and CDR2 is FQNEAQ (reference sequence). V was pared by 3 bases and J by 2 bases, with 10 bases between. The CDR3 loop reads CASSFWPPQETQYF. Here the CDR3 DNA reads TGTGCCAGCAGCTTTTGGCCGCCGCAAGAGACCCAGTACTTC.

This chain links TRBV28 with TRBJ2-5; 9 bases match TRBD1. The last part of the DNA fits TRBJ2-7 better; the J call may be wrong. The CDR3 loop spans 18 amino acids. CDR1 is MDHEN, CDR2 SYDVKM, per germline. CDR3 residues: CASSLPRSRQGGAYEQYF. The CDR3 bases are TGTGCCAGCAGTTTACCGCGATCCCGACAGGGGGGAGCCTACGAGCAGTACTTC.

The V gene is TRBV29-1, the J gene TRBJ2-3, with D tentatively TRBD1 (6 bases). V gave up 8 bases and J gave up 6 bases, with 21 bases separating them. Germline CDR1 is SQVTM and CDR2 is ANQGSEA. This CDR3 spans 14 amino acids. In DNA, the CDR3 is TGCAGCTGCTCTGCCTCAGGGGTGGGGGATACGCAGTATTTT. Encoded protein: CSCSASGVGDTQYF.

The genes are TRBV18 and TRBJ1-3; D is possibly TRBD1 (6 bases). Trimming removed 3 bases from V and 3 bases from J, with 18 bases in between. This CDR3 region has 17 residues. Germline V CDR1 and CDR2: KGHSH, LQKENI. This chain's CDR3 is CASSPKQGSFGGNTIYF. The CDR3 DNA is TGTGCCAGCTCACCGAAACAGGGTTCCTTCGGTGGAAACACCATATATTTT.

This rearrangement joins TRBV9 to TRBJ1-2; 9 nucleotides align to TRBD1. V lost 3 bases to trimming and J lost 6 bases; unmatched junction nucleotides: 6. Germline lookup yields CDR1 SGDLS and CDR2 YYNGEE. The CDR3 has 14 residues. CDR3 amino acids: CASSARQGVNGYTF. CDR3 nucleotides: TGTGCCAGCAGCGCGCGACAGGGGGTGAATGGCTACACCTTC.

The rearrangement joins TRBV9 to TRBJ1-3; a weak D match, TRBD1 (6 bases). The V gene's germline CDR1 is SGDLS and CDR2 YYNGEE. This CDR3 spans 15 amino acids. V lost 0 bases and J 4 bases, leaving 11 bases between the germline ends. DNA of the CDR3: TGTGCCAGCAGCGTAGGTGGGGGCAACGGAAACACCATATATTTT. Amino acid sequence: CASSVGGGNGNTIYF.

The chain employs TRBV7-8 and TRBJ1-6; 7 bases are shared with TRBD1. The trim removed 5 bases at V and 7 bases at J, leaving 11 bases unmatched. Germline loops: CDR1 SGHVS, CDR2 FQNEAQ. This CDR3 contains 16 residues. The CDR3 reads CASSPGQAGGNSPLHF. DNA for the CDR3: TGTGCCAGCAGCCCCGGACAGGCAGGTGGGAATTCACCCCTCCACTTT.

V usage is TRBV6-4 and J usage is TRBJ1-2; D is unclear. The CDR3 is made up of 17 amino acids. The germline V gene encodes CDR1 MRHNA and CDR2 SNTAGT. Trimming took off 6 bases at V and 3 bases at J, with 23 bases between the two ends. The CDR3 DNA sequence: TGTGCCAGCAGCCCTAGCCTGGCGGGGATGGTGGACTATGGCTACACCTTC. Amino acid sequence: CASSPSLAGMVDYGYTF.

This chain connects TRBV9 to TRBJ2-1; tentatively, D is TRBD1 (6 bases). Germline V gives CDR1 SGDLS, CDR2 YYNGEE. Between the trimmed V and J ends, which lost 0 bases and 8 bases, there was a span of 18 bases. This CDR3 spans 16 amino acids. CDR3 sequence reads: CASSVEGLVGADEQFF. Here the CDR3 DNA reads TGTGCCAGCAGCGTAGAAGGTCTTGTGGGGGCTGATGAGCAGTTCTTC.

The V gene is TRBV28, the J gene TRBJ2-6; a weak D match, TRBD1 (5 bases). This CDR3 has 16 amino acids. Trimming shortened V by 1 base and J by 2 bases, and 9 bases separated the two germline ends. Germline CDR1 MDHEN, CDR2 SYDVKM. The CDR3, as DNA: TGTGCCAGCAGTTTATTTGCCAGGGCTGGGGCCAACGTCCTGACTTTC. Translating gives CASSLFARAGANVLTF.

The J gene is TRBJ1-4, the V gene TRBV5-1; 9 nucleotides match TRBD1. The CDR3 has 14 amino acids. Germline CDR1 and CDR2: SGHRS and YFSETQ. V dropped 6 bases and J dropped 7; count of bases not matched to a gene: 7. The CDR3: CASTVGTGREKLFF. The CDR3 DNA is TGCGCCAGCACGGTGGGGACAGGGCGTGAAAAACTGTTTTTT.

This chain links TRBV5-8 with TRBJ1-5, with TRBD1 as a possible D gene (5 bases). Germline assignment: CDR1 SGHTS and CDR2 YDEGEE. The CDR3 has 16 amino acids. The V gene lost 4 bases and the J gene lost 0 bases, with 14 bases spanning the gap. Written as DNA, the CDR3 is TGTGCCAGCAGCCGAGGGACCGGCCATAGCAATCAGCCCCAGCATTTT. It is translated as CASSRGTGHSNQPQHF.